The table lists the clone carrying this TCR beta chain with many counts. Its antigen remains unknown. This entry comes from a study of blood T cells in healthy people across ages. Primers used in a second PCR of about 6 to 11 cycles were a sample-barcoded 5' primer and a J-beta primer mix. A template-switch adaptor that had 12 random nucleotides put a tag on each cDNA molecule. TCRdb passed the 5' RACE reads through MiXCR, listing each CDR3 protein once. The sample lists 870,000 or so distinct CDR3 sequences, 25% to 30% occurring once. The CDR3 is made up of 13 amino acids. Germline loops: CDR1 DFQATT, CDR2 SNEGSKA (reference sequence). Trimming left V 8 bases short and J 5 bases short, with 16 bases between. Overall study results and limits: The lack of PBMC sorting stopped any conclusive naive versus antigen-experienced comparison. Diversity figures derived from one million T cells were judged to underestimate the true value. Comparison with aged donors showed that long-lived donors had more naive CD4+ cells and higher diversity.

The chain recombines TRBV20-1 with TRBJ1-5, with D tentatively TRBD1 (6 bases). The receptor was derived from an elderly woman in good health. What was sequenced was blood. CDR3 sequence (DNA): TGCAGTAGTGTCCGGGACACCTATCAGCCCCAGCATTTT. It translates to CSSVRDTYQPQHF.